Listed below are T cell receptor beta chains from one sample, sequenced in a study of OX40 agonist ivuxolimab in advanced cancers. Sequencing was performed with immunoSEQ multiplex PCR; in TCRdb, only in-frame clones are kept and a portion is missing. The profile shows about 100,000 clones, about 91% of them singletons. The source material was CD4+ or CD8+ T cells sorted from blood, sampled in a trial of the OX40 agonist ivuxolimab. All receptors derive from an adult with an advanced solid tumor such as melanoma, head and neck, liver or kidney cancer. Each CDR3 is given with its conserved first and last residue. The D gene is left open where the match is weak. A row's size may be missing; if present it is once, few, many or a size class.

TRBD1 TRBJ2-5 TRBV6-5 once TGTGCCAGCAGTTACGATCGGGACAGGGGGACCCAGTACTTC CASSYDRDRGTQYF
NA TRBJ2-7 TRBV5-1 NA TGCGCCAGCAGCTTGGTATCGGGACGGGGGCCTCTCGAGCAGTACTTC CASSLVSGRGPLEQYF
NA TRBJ2-1 TRBV6-1 NA TGTGCCAGCAGTGAAAGGAGGGGCGGGGCATGGTACAATGAGCAGTTCTTC CASSERRGGAWYNEQFF
NA TRBJ2-1 TRBV9 NA TGTGCCAGCAGCGATACCACGTATGAGCAGTTCTTC CASSDTTYEQFF
NA TRBJ2-3 TRBV10-3 NA TGTGCCATCAGTGACCAAAGGGTCCAACCTAGCACAGATACGCAGTATTTT CAISDQRVQPSTDTQYF
TRBD2 TRBJ2-7 TRBV19 NA TGTGCCAGTAGTATTATCTCTAGCGGCTCCTACGAGCAGTACTTC CASSIISSGSYEQYF
NA TRBJ2-7 TRBV6-6 NA TGTGCCAGCAGTTACGCGACCTACGAGCAGTACTTC CASSYATYEQYF
NA TRBJ1-3 TRBV6-6 NA TGTGCCAGCATCCCAGTCTCTGGAAACACCATATATTTT CASIPVSGNTIYF
NA TRBJ1-5 TRBV5-1 NA TGCGCCAGCAGCTTGGCGGGGGCTAGTCAGCCCCAGCATTTT CASSLAGASQPQHF
NA TRBJ1-1 TRBV27 NA TGTGCCAGCCGAACCGCGGGAGGGGGAGCTTTCTTT CASRTAGGGAFF
NA TRBJ1-1 TRBV2 few TGTGCCAGCAGCGGACAGCCTGAAGCTTTCTTT CASSGQPEAFF
NA TRBJ2-2 TRBV9 NA TGTGCCAGCAGCGTATTGCCAGGGAACACCGGGGAGCTGTTTTTT CASSVLPGNTGELFF
NA TRBJ1-2 TRBV7-6 NA TGTGCCAGCAGCCCTCAAGCGGGAGAGGGCAGGGGTGGCGGCTACACCTTC CASSPQAGEGRGGGYTF
TRBD1 TRBJ2-7 TRBV19 NA TGTGCCAGCAAAAAGACAGGGACCTACGAGCAGTACTTC CASKKTGTYEQYF
NA TRBJ2-1 TRBV7-9 NA TGTGCCAGCAGCTTAGAAGTTTACAATGAGCAGTTCTTC CASSLEVYNEQFF
NA TRBJ2-7 TRBV10-2 NA TGCGCCACCGCGGCATTGAGGTCCTACGAGCAGTACTTC CATAALRSYEQYF
NA TRBJ1-2 TRBV7-9 NA TGTGCCAGCAGCTTAGAGAGGGGTCTGGCTTATGGCTACACCTTC CASSLERGLAYGYTF